This record covers a single T cell receptor beta chain. This entry comes from a study of blood T cell repertoires in COVID-19. Study-wide background: Samples of COVID-19 (acute and convalescent) were obtained from the United States, Italy and Spain. The analysed material was cDNA or gDNA that came from T cells, B-cell-depleted T cells, or PBMCs.

Recruited during active infection, patients (from Seattle) were subsequently followed longitudinally. The germline CDR1 and CDR2 sequences are SEHNR and FQNEAQ (reference sequence). The CDR3 totals 14 residues. V was pared by 4 bases and J by 6 bases, with 10 bases between. Original analysis: Reference gene primers were amplified, and this amplification served to estimate nucleated cell counts. TCRdb keeps only in-frame clones here, not all; method: immunoSEQ multiplex PCR. V and J calls plus clone size are reproduced from that table; the DNA served to infer D and trimming. Of 150,000 or so clones listed, about four fifths are singletons.

The sample taken for sequencing was peripheral blood. The TCR sequence derives from a woman between 65 and 79 years old with COVID-19, enrolled during active disease. V and J are TRBV7-9 and TRBJ1-6; no reliable D call. CDR3: CASSSWRGNSPLHF. CDR3 in DNA: TGTGCCAGCAGCTCCTGGAGAGGTAATTCACCCCTCCACTTT. The full variable domain, with the rest looked up from reference TRBV7-9 and TRBJ1-6, is DTGVSQNPRHKITKRGQNVTFRCDPISEHNRLYWYRQTLGQGPEFLTYFQNEAQLEKSRLLSDRFSAERPKGSFSTLEIQRTEQGDSAMYLCASSSWRGNSPLHFGNGTRLTVT.